The subject of this entry is one T cell receptor beta chain. Its antigen is as yet unknown. CDR3 size: 15 residues. V was trimmed by 3 bases and J by 1 base, leaving 13 bases between them. Germline V gives CDR1 MGHRA, CDR2 YSYEKL. The data are from a study of cytomegalovirus exposure and HLA in healthy donors. Study context: A later analysis reported the same platform for the 110 or so validation repertoires and the roughly 700 first-cohort repertoires. Findings and limits, study-wide: Confirmation in vitro established that a few CMV-associated chains were specific for CMV antigens. In a later analysis, first-cohort TCR clusters were found to tend to co-occur in the roughly 120 validation repertoires. Altogether, some 170 TCR beta chains were recorded as cytomegalovirus-associated.

Assay: immunoSEQ multiplex PCR; the TCRdb copy retains only in-frame clones and omits some. The sample shows about 120,000 clones, 70% to 90% of them seen only once. The chain uses TRBV4-1 and TRBJ2-7; a possible D gene is TRBD2 (6 bases). The clonotype was recovered from a man younger than 30 in good health and CMV-seropositive. Sequenced input: PBMCs. The CDR3 DNA is TGCGCCAGCAGCCACCCCGGGGGTAATTCCTACGAGCAGTACTTC. It is translated as CASSHPGGNSYEQYF.